The sequence of this TCR beta chain was determined in a study of PD-L1 blockade in urothelial cancer. Between the trimmed V and J ends, which lost 4 bases and 8 bases, there was a span of 8 bases. The CDR3 totals 12 residues. CDR1 is MNHEY and CDR2 is SVGAGI in the germline V gene. Some clones are missing from TCRdb's copy, which holds only in-frame ones; the method was immunoSEQ multiplex PCR. This table holds about 29,000 clones, approximately 87% found once. This receptor was obtained from a man in his fifties or sixties with urothelial cancer. The material sequenced was PBMCs, taken around atezolizumab (anti-PD-L1) treatment. V is TRBV6-5 and J is TRBJ1-4; D may be TRBD1 (5 bases). This chain's CDR3 is CASSSAGEKLFF. CDR3 coding DNA: TGTGCCAGCAGTTCTGCAGGGGAAAAACTGTTTTTT.